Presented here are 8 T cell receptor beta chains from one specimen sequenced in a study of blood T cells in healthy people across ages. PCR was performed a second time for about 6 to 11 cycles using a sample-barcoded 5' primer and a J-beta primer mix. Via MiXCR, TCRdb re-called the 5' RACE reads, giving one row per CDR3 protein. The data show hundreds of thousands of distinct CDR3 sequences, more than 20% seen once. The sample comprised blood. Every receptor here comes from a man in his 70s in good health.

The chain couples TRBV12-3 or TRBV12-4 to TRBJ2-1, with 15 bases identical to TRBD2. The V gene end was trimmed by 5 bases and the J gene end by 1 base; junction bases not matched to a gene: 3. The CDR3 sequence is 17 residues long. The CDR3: CASSGGLAGGSYNEQFF. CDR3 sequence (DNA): TGTGCCAGCAGTGGGGGACTAGCGGGAGGTTCCTACAATGAGCAGTTCTTC.

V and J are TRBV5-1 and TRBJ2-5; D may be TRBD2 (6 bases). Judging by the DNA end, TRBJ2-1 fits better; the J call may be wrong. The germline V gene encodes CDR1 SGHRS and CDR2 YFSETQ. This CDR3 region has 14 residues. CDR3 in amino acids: CASSLALAHNEQFF. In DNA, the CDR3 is TGCGCCAGCAGCCTGGCACTAGCCCACAATGAGCAGTTCTTC.

CDR3 loop: CASSHRQGGFKETQYF. As DNA, the CDR3 is TGTGCCAGCTCACATCGACAGGGCGGCTTCAAAGAGACCCAGTACTTC. The chain joins TRBV18 to TRBJ2-5, with TRBD1 matching 7 bases. Trimming removed 4 bases from V and 3 bases from J; junction bases left unmatched: 11. Germline lookup yields CDR1 KGHSH and CDR2 LQKENI. The CDR3 is made up of 16 amino acids.

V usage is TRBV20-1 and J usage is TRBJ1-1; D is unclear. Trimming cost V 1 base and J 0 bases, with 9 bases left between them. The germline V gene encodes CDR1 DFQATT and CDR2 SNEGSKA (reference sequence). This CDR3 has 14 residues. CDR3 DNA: TGCAGTGCTAGAGGGGCATTACTGAACACTGAAGCTTTCTTT. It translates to CSARGALLNTEAFF.

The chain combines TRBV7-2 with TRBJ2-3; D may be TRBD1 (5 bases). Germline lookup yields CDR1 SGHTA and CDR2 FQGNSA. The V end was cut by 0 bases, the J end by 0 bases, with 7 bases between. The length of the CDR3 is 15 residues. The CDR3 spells CASSLAQVSTDTQYF. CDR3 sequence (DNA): TGTGCCAGCAGCTTAGCACAGGTCAGCACAGATACGCAGTATTTT.

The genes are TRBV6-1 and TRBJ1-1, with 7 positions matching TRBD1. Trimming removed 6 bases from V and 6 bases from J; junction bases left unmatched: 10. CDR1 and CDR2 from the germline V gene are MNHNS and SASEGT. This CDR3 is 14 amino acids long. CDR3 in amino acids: CASRGQSGSSEAFF. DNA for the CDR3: TGTGCCAGCAGGGGACAGAGCGGTAGCTCTGAAGCTTTCTTT.

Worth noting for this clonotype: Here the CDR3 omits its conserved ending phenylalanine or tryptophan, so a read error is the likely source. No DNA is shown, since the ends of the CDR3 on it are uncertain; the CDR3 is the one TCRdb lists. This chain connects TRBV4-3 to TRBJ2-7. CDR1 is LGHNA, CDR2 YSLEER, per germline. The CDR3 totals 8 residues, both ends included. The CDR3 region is CASSTHQA.

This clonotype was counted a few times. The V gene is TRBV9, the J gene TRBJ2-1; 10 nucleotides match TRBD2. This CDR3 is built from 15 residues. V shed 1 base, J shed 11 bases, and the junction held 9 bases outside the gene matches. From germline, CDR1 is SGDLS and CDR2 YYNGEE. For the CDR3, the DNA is TGTGCCAGCAGCGTACTAAGCGGGAGGGGAGATAAGCAGTTCTTC. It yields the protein CASSVLSGRGDKQFF.